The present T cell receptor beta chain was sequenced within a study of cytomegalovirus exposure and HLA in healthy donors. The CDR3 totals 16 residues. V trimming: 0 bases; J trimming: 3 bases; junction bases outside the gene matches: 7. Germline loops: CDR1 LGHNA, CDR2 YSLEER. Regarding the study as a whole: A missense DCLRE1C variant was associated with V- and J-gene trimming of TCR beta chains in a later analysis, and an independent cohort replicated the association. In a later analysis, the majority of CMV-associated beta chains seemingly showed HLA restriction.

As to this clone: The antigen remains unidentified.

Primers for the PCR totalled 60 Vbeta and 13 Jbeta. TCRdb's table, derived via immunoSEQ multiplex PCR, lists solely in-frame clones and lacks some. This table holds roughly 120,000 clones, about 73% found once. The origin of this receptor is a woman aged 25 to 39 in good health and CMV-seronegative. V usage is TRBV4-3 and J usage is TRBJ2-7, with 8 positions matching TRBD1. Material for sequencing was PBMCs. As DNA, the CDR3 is TGCGCCAGCAGCCAAGATCGCGGGACAGGTATCTACGAGCAGTACTTC. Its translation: CASSQDRGTGIYEQYF.